This T cell receptor (beta chain) derives from a study of blood T cell repertoires in COVID-19. Study details: Samples came from the United States, Italy and Spain, spanning acute and convalescent COVID-19. T cells, B-cell-depleted T cells, or PBMCs provided the cDNA or gDNA that served as material.

Authors' methods: Amplification from reference gene primers served as the basis for estimated nucleated cell counts. TCRdb's copy holds only in-frame clones and misses some; the assay was immunoSEQ multiplex PCR. The V and J calls and the clone size are those of that table, but D and trimming were determined from the DNA. Seen here are 300,000 or so clones, around four fifths observed once, and the top ten hold 4.1%. Germline CDR1 reads LGHDT; CDR2 reads YNNKEL (reference sequence). V shed 3 bases and J 7 bases; nucleotides not matched to a gene: 1. The CDR3 contains 14 residues. The gene calls are TRBV3-1 (or the pseudogene TRBV3-2) and TRBJ2-2; 11 bases map to TRBD1. This clonotype was obtained from a woman between 50 and 59 years old with active or convalescent COVID-19. The sample was peripheral blood. CDR3 in DNA: TGTGCCAGCAGCCAGGGGACAGGGGGCGGGGAGCTGTTTTTT. Translating it yields CASSQGTGGGELFF.